The clone carrying this T cell receptor beta chain was seen many times. Antigen unknown. These data belong to a study of T cells after yellow fever vaccination. Whole-study results and caveats: Few clonotypes appeared in both CD4 and CD8 compartments.

V lost 1 base, J lost 4 bases, and 11 bases stayed unmatched. This CDR3 is 18 amino acids long. Germline V gene lookup returns CDR1 SGHDN and CDR2 FVKESK. TCRdb passed the 5' RACE reads through MiXCR, listing each CDR3 protein once. The sample includes 300,000 to 400,000 distinct CDR3 sequences, 12% of them seen just once. The source of this sequence is a man younger than 35 who received the YFV17D yellow fever vaccine. This sample comprised CD4+ T cells sorted from PBMCs, obtained 15 days after the yellow fever booster vaccination. This chain links TRBV14 with TRBJ2-3; 10 bases fit TRBD1. CDR3: CASSQVGLRDRGADTQYF. The CDR3 DNA reads as TGTGCCAGCAGCCAAGTTGGCCTCCGGGACAGGGGCGCAGATACGCAGTATTTT. The entire variable domain, with the rest obtained from reference TRBV14 and TRBJ2-3, is as follows: EAGVTQFPSHSVIEKGQTVTLRCDPISGHDNLYWYRRVMGKEIKFLLHFVKESKQDESGMPNNRFLAERTGGTYSTLKVQPAELEDSGVYFCASSQVGLRDRGADTQYFGPGTRLTVL.